The 14 T cell receptor beta chains reported below all come from one sample, sequenced in a study of shared clonotypes between healthy human individuals (dated by TCRdb to 2018 to 2021). The receptor library was made with the immunoSEQ multiplex PCR assay. Not all clones reach the TCRdb copy of this immuneACCESS table, which keeps in-frame sequences only. Checked studies attribute under half of the gap to unresolved V genes and leave the rest unexplained. The sample data list 500,000 or so clones, and about 96% of these were observed just once. The ten biggest clones cover about 0.064% of the sample. Sequencing was carried out using naive CD4+ T cells sorted from blood. Interpreted using the paper, the cell subset or site label stands for: CD45RA+ positively selected. These receptors originate from a woman in her thirties in good health.

This clone has just one count. The chain links TRBV9 to TRBJ2-1; D perhaps matches TRBD1 (6 bases). V lost 3 bases, J lost 0 bases, and 10 bases lay in between. CDR3 size: 15 residues. Germline V gene lookup returns CDR1 SGDLS and CDR2 YYNGEE. DNA for the CDR3: TGTGCCAGCAGCGGAGGACAGTACTCCTACAATGAGCAGTTCTTC. Translated, it gives CASSGGQYSYNEQFF. The whole variable domain, remainder taken from reference TRBV9 and TRBJ2-1, is DSGVTQTPKHLITATGQRVTLRCSPRSGDLSVYWYQQSLDQGLQFLIQYYNGEERAKGNILERFSAQQFPDLHSELNLSSLELGDSALYFCASSGGQYSYNEQFFGPGTRLTVL.

The V gene is TRBV28, the J gene TRBJ2-7, with unresolved D. CDR1 MDHEN and CDR2 SYDVKM come from the germline V gene. This CDR3 is 17 amino acids long. The germline V and J ends were trimmed by 3 bases and 3 bases, with 21 bases remaining between them. CDR3 sequence (DNA): TGTGCCAGCAGTTTTGGGTCCCTAGACGCTTTCGTCTACGAGCAGTACTTC. Its translation: CASSFGSLDAFVYEQYF. The full variable domain, in which reference TRBV28 and TRBJ2-7 provide the parts outside the CDR3, is DVKVTQSSRYLVKRTGEKVFLECVQDMDHENMFWYRQDPGLGLRLIYFSYDVKMKEKGDIPEGYSVSREKKERFSLILESASTNQTSMYLCASSFGSLDAFVYEQYFGPGTRLTVT.

Comments on this clone: The identical CDR3 is also encoded by other nucleotide sequences in the sample. The V gene is TRBV28, the J gene TRBJ1-2; 7 bases map to TRBD1. There are 13 residues in the CDR3. Germline V gene lookup returns CDR1 MDHEN and CDR2 SYDVKM. Trimming removed 6 bases from V and 2 bases from J; junction bases left unmatched: 3. This CDR3 reads CASSPGGNYGYTF. In DNA, the CDR3 is TGTGCCAGCAGCCCAGGGGGGAACTATGGCTACACCTTC.

The chain joins TRBV5-1 to TRBJ2-1, with 8 bases lining up with TRBD1. With V trimmed by 7 bases and J by 2 bases, 8 bases remained unmatched. The germline CDR1 and CDR2 sequences are SGHRS and YFSETQ. This CDR3 spans 15 amino acids. As DNA, the CDR3 is TGCGCCAGCGTCTCCGGACAGGGCACCTACAATGAGCAGTTCTTC. Translating gives CASVSGQGTYNEQFF. Complete variable domain (other parts from reference TRBV5-1 and TRBJ2-1): KAGVTQTPRYLIKTRGQQVTLSCSPISGHRSVSWYQQTPGQGLQFLFEYFSETQRNKGNFPGRFSGRQFSNSRSEMNVSTLELGDSALYLCASVSGQGTYNEQFFGPGTRLTVL.

The chain couples TRBV28 to TRBJ2-7, with 7 bases that match TRBD1. CDR1 and CDR2 from the germline V gene are MDHEN and SYDVKM. After removal of 5 bases from V and 4 bases from J, the junction contained 8 bases not matched to a gene. CDR3 length: 14 residues. Here the CDR3 DNA reads TGTGCCAGCAGTAGAGACAGGGTCCGGTACGAGCAGTACTTC. It specifies CASSRDRVRYEQYF.

This chain uses TRBV7-6 with TRBJ2-5; weak D call: TRBD2 (6 bases). V was pared by 5 bases and J by 7 bases, with 26 bases between. Germline V gene lookup returns CDR1 SGHVS and CDR2 FNYEAQ. CDR3 length: 17 amino acids. This CDR3 reads CASSEADGRGRWGTQYF. The DNA for the CDR3 is TGTGCCAGCAGCGAGGCGGACGGGAGAGGGCGGTGGGGGACCCAGTACTTC.

This sequence joins TRBV28 and TRBJ1-3; possible D gene TRBD1, 6 bases. V lost 3 bases and J 0 bases, leaving 18 bases between the germline ends. Germline V gene sequence: CDR1 MDHEN, CDR2 SYDVKM. The CDR3 sequence is 18 residues long. CDR3 sequence: CASSFDRRYTASGNTIYF. The CDR3 DNA reads TGTGCCAGCAGTTTCGACAGGAGGTATACTGCCTCTGGAAACACCATATATTTT.

This chain joins TRBV2 and TRBJ2-3; D unresolved. Trimming removed 6 bases from V and 3 bases from J, with 13 bases in between. CDR1 is SNHLY and CDR2 is FYNNEI in the germline V gene. The CDR3 runs to 14 residues. CDR3 nucleotides: TGTGCCAGCAGATCGATCGTCCAAACAGATACGCAGTATTTT. Amino acids: CASRSIVQTDTQYF.

CDR3 in DNA: TGTGCCATCAGTCGGACAGATAACACAGATACGCAGTATTTT. The encoded protein is CAISRTDNTDTQYF. The chain is built from TRBV10-3 and TRBJ2-3; D possibly corresponds to TRBD1 (6 bases). V lost 5 bases and J 2 bases, leaving 11 bases between the germline ends. CDR3 length: 14 amino acids. From germline, CDR1 is ENHRY and CDR2 SYGVKD.

The CDR3 nucleotides read TGCGCCAGCAGCCAATGGGGGAGAAGCCAATCGAATGAGCAGTTCTTC. Encoded protein: CASSQWGRSQSNEQFF. The chain has TRBV4-1 and TRBJ2-1; D may be TRBD1 or TRBD2 (5 bases each). Deletions cut 2 bases from V and 7 bases from J, with 18 bases between. The CDR3 length is 16 residues. The germline CDR1 and CDR2 sequences are MGHRA and YSYEKL.

The rearrangement joins TRBV4-1 to TRBJ2-7; no definite D call. Germline assignment: CDR1 MGHRA and CDR2 YSYEKL. The CDR3 consists of 17 residues. Trimming removed 1 base at V and 0 bases at J, with 16 bases between. CDR3 in amino acids: CASSQGAPRFYSYEQYF. CDR3 bases: TGCGCCAGCAGCCAAGGGGCCCCCAGGTTCTACTCCTACGAGCAGTACTTC.

CDR3 sequence reads: CASSVQGLAKNIQYF. Written as DNA, the CDR3 is TGTGCCAGCAGCGTCCAGGGGCTAGCCAAAAACATTCAGTACTTC. This chain links TRBV9 with TRBJ2-4; the D gene is possibly TRBD1 (6 bases). CDR1 SGDLS and CDR2 YYNGEE come from the germline V gene. The CDR3 has 15 amino acids. V was trimmed by 2 bases and J by 0 bases, leaving 9 bases between them.

This CDR3 reads CASTTSGTDTDTQYF. DNA for the CDR3: TGTGCCAGTACCACAAGCGGAACCGACACAGATACGCAGTATTTT. The rearrangement links TRBV7-3 to TRBJ2-3, with a weak D call TRBD2 (5 bases). V lost 9 bases and J lost 2, with 18 bases in between. CDR1 and CDR2 from the germline V gene are SGHTA and FQGTGA. CDR3 length: 15 amino acids.

The genes are TRBV29-1 and TRBJ2-1, with D unresolved. Germline V gene lookup returns CDR1 SQVTM and CDR2 ANQGSEA. The CDR3 is 12 amino acids. Trimming stripped 4 bases from V and 2 bases from J, with 6 bases between. For the CDR3, the DNA is TGCAGCGTTGGCTATACCTACAATGAGCAGTTCTTC. It specifies CSVGYTYNEQFF.